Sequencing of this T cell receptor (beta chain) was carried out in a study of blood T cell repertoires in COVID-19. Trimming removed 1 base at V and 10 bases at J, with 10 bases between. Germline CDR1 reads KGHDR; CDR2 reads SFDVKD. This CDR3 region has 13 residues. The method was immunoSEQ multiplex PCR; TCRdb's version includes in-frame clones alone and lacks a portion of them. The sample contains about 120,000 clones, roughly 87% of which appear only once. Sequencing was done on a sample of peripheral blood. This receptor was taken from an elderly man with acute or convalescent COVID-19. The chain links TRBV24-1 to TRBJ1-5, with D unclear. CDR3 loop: CATSDLSGRPQHF. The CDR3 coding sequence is TGTGCCACCAGTGATTTATCGGGGAGACCCCAGCATTTT.